Included here is one T cell receptor (beta chain) sequence, with context. Assay used: immunoSEQ multiplex PCR; TCRdb lists only in-frame clones, some missing. The data hold roughly 220,000 clones, with 75% to 85% observed a single time. The sample comes from a study of cytotoxic CD8 clonotypes in ibrutinib-treated CLL. In germline, CDR1 is LNHDA, CDR2 SQIVND (reference sequence). Deletions cut 5 bases from V and 5 bases from J, with 18 bases between. The CDR3 is 15 residues long. Sequenced here: PBMCs, sampled after 12 months of ibrutinib treatment. The source is a human donor with chronic lymphocytic leukemia. The V and J genes are TRBV19 and TRBJ2-5; D unclear. CDR3 sequence: CASSSVVGNLETQYF. The CDR3, as DNA: TGTGCCAGTAGTTCGGTCGTAGGAAATTTGGAGACCCAGTACTTC.